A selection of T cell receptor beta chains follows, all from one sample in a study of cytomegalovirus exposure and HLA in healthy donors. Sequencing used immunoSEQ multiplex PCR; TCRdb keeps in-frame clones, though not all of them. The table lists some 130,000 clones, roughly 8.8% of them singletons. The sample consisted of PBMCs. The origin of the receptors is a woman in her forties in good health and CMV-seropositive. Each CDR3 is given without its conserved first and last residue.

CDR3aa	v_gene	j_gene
ASSAGQAEAQY	TRBV2	TRBJ2-5
ASSEWTSGVGTDTQY	TRBV6-1	TRBJ2-3
ASSDRTPQETQY	TRBV2	TRBJ2-5
ATSRDLAGLQTGELF	TRBV15	TRBJ2-2
ASSLAWGPGNTIY	TRBV7-8	TRBJ1-3
ASTETGRDIQY	TRBV5-1	TRBJ2-4
ASSIGLGQQEAF	TRBV19	TRBJ1-1
ASSPRSNQETQY	TRBV11-2	TRBJ2-5
ASSLGIRTDTQY	TRBV2	TRBJ2-3
ASSDRGTLYGYT	TRBV19	TRBJ1-2
ASSLRDRAPGYT	TRBV5-6	TRBJ1-2
ASSDWGGAANTGELF	TRBV2	TRBJ2-2
ASSIGRVAETQY	TRBV7-7	TRBJ2-5
ASSFRSGGTGELF	TRBV7-2	TRBJ2-2
ASRYDRDTGELF	TRBV6-5	TRBJ2-2
ASSLTEAGNTIY	TRBV5-6	TRBJ1-3
ASSLGLAGTQETQY	TRBV5-4	TRBJ2-5
TSSHPTGLAGYNEQF	TRBV1	TRBJ2-1
ASRSNRGNTEAF	TRBV6-5	TRBJ1-1
ASSQEGQVNTEAF	TRBV4-1	TRBJ1-1
ASSHHWDRPNTEAF	TRBV6-6	TRBJ1-1
ASSEQGWYT	TRBV7-3	TRBJ1-2
ASSTPLMRYT	TRBV2	TRBJ1-2
ASSPLDRGWDIQY	TRBV9	TRBJ2-4
ASRGGVAGELF	TRBV6-6	TRBJ2-2
ASSSRAYTPQGRGYT	TRBV5-1	TRBJ1-2
ATRGGGASSYNEQF	TRBV6-6	TRBJ2-1
ASSLVSLAGFSGNTIY	TRBV7-2	TRBJ1-3
ASSLKGADTQY	TRBV5-4	TRBJ2-3
ASSTGAAGELF	TRBV6-6	TRBJ2-2
ASSFELVRNTEAF	TRBV11-2	TRBJ1-1
ASSSIPGLGTRNTEAF	TRBV19	TRBJ1-1
ASSHPTIEYQGANYGYT	TRBV4-1	TRBJ1-2
ASSLPGQETQY	TRBV5-1	TRBJ2-5
ASSLGQGINEQC	TRBV11-2	TRBJ2-7
ASSSGTGVPEAF	TRBV7-8	TRBJ1-1
ASSQDSDGELF	TRBV4-3	TRBJ2-2
ASSGRQGLTYNSPLH	TRBV6-1	TRBJ1-6
ASSTGLLGSPLH	TRBV2	TRBJ1-6
ASSLTSGGPSTDTQY	TRBV7-9	TRBJ2-3
ATSRSQDRVGYT	TRBV15	TRBJ1-2
ASSESGGPRFQY	TRBV10-2	TRBJ2-4
ASSLEGEGRNGYT	TRBV7-2	TRBJ1-2
SVEQLMNTEAF	TRBV29-1	TRBJ1-1
ASSPGQGLREQY	TRBV5-1	TRBJ2-7
ASTLRGSPLH	TRBV7-9	TRBJ1-6
SVGKGGAGANVLT	TRBV29-1	TRBJ2-6
ASRSDRNTYEQY	TRBV25-1	TRBJ2-7
ASSGTGSYDGYT	TRBV6-5	TRBJ1-2
ASSYQRGGMSEQY	TRBV6-5	TRBJ2-7
ASSFGLADYNEQF	TRBV5-6	TRBJ2-1
ASSLFMGEEQY	TRBV27	TRBJ2-7
ASSLAKGGGIYEQY	TRBV7-2	TRBJ2-7
ASSLDQGGDIQY	TRBV5-1	TRBJ2-4
ASSHTSGGTKYQETQY	TRBV2	TRBJ2-5